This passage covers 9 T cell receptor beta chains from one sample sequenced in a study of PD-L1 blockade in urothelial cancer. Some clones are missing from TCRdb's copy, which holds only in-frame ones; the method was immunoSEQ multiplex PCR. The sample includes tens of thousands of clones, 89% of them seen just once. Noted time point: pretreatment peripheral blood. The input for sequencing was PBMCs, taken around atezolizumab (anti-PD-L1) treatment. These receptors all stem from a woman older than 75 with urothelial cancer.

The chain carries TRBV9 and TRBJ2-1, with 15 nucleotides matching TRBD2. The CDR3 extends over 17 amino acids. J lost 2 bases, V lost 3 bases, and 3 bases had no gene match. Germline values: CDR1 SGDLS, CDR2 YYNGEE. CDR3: CASSAGTSGRTYNEQFF. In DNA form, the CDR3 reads TGTGCCAGCAGCGCCGGGACTAGCGGGAGGACCTACAATGAGCAGTTCTTC.

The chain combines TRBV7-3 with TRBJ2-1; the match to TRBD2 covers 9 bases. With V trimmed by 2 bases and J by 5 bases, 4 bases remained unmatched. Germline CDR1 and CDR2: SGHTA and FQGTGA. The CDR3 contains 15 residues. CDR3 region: CASSLRLAENNEQFF. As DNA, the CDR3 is TGTGCCAGCAGCTTACGACTAGCGGAAAACAATGAGCAGTTCTTC.

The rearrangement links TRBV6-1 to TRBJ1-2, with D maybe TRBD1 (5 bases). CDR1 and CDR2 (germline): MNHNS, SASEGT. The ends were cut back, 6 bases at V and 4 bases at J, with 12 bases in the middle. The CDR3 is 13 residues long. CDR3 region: CASRKQDLYGYTF. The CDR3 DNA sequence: TGTGCCAGCAGGAAACAGGACCTCTATGGCTACACCTTC.

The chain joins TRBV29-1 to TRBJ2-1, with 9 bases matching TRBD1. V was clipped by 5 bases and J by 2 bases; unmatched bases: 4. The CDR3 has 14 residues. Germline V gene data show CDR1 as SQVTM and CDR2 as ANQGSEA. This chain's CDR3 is CSVLGQGTYNEQFF. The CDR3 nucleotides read TGCAGCGTTCTTGGACAGGGGACCTACAATGAGCAGTTCTTC.

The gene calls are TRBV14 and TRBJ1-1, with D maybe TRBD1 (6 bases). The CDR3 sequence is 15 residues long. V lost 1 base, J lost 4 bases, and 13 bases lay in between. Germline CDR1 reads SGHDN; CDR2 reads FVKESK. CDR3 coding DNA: TGTGCCAGCAGCCAAGCGGGCACCAGGGGCACTGAAGCTTTCTTT. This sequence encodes CASSQAGTRGTEAFF.

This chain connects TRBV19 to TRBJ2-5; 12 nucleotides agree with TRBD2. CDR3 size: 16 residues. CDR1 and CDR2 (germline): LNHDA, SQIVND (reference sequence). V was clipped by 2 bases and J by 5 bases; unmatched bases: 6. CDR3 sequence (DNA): TGTGCCAGTAGTATACTAGCGGGAGGGCCTACGGAGACCCAGTACTTC. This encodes CASSILAGGPTETQYF. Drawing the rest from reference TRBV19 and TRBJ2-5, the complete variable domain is DGGITQSPKYLFRKEGQNVTLSCEQNLNHDAMYWYRQDPGQGLRLIYYSQIVNDFQKGDIAEGYSVSREKKESFPLTVTSAQKNPTAFYLCASSILAGGPTETQYFGPGTRLLVL.

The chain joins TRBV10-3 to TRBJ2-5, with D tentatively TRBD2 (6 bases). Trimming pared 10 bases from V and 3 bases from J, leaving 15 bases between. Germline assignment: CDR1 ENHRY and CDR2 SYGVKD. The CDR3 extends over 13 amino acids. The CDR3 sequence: CATHGRREETQYF. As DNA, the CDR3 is TGTGCCACCCATGGGAGGCGAGAAGAGACCCAGTACTTC.

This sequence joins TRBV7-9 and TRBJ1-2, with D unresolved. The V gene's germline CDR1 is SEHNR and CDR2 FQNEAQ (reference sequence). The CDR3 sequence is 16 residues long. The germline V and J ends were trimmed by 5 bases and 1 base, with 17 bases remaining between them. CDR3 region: CASSPSNSGLNYGYTF. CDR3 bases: TGTGCCAGCAGCCCCTCAAACAGTGGACTTAACTATGGCTACACCTTC.

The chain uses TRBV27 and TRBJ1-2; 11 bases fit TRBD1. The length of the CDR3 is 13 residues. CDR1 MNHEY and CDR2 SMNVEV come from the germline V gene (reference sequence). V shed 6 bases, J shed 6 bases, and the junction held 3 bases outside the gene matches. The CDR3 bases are TGTGCCAGCAGCTGGACAGGGGGCGATGGCTACACCTTC. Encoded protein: CASSWTGGDGYTF.